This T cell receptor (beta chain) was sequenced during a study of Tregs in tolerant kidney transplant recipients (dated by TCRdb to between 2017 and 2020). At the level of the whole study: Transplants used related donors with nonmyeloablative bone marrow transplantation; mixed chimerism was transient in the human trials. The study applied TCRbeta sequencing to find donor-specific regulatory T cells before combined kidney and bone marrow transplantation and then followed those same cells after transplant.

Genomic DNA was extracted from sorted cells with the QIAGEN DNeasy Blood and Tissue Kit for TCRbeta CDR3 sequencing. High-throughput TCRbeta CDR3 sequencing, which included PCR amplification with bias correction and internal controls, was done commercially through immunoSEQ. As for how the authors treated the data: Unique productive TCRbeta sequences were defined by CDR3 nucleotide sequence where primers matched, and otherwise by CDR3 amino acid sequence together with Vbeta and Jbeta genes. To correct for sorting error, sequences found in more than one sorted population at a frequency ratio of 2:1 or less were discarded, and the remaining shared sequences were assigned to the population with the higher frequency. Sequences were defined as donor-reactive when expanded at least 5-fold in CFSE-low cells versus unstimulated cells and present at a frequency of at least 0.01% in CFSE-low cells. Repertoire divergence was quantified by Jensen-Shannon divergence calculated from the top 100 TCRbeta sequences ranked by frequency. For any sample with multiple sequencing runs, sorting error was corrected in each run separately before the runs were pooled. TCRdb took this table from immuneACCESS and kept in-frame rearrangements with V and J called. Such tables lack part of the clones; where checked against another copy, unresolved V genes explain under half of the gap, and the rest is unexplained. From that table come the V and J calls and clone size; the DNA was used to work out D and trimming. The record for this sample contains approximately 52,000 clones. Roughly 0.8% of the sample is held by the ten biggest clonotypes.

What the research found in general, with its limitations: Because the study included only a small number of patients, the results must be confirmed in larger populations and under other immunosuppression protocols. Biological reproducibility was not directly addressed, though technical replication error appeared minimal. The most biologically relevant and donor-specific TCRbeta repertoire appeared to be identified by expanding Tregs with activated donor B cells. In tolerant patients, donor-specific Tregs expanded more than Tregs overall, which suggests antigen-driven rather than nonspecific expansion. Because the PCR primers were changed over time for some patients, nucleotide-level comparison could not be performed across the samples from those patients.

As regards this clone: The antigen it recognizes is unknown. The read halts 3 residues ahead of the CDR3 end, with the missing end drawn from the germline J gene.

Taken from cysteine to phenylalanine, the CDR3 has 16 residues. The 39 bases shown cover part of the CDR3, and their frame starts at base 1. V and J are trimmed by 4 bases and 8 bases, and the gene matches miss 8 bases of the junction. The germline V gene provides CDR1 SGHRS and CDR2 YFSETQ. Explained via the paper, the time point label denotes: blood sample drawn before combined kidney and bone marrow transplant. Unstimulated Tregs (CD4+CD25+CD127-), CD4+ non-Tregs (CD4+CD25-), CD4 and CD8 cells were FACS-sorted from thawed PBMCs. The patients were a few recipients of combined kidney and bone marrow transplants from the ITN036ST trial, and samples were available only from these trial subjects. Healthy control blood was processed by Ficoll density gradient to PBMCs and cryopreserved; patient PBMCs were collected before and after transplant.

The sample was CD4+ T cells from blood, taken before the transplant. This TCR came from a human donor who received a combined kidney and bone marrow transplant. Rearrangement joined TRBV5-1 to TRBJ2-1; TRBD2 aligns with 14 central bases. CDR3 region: CASSTGTSGRPDEQFF. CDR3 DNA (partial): TGCGCCAGCAGCACCGGGACTAGCGGGAGACCGGATGAG.